The clone carrying this T cell receptor (beta chain) was detected ten times or more. Its antigen is not identified. Trimming left V 2 bases short and J 6 bases short, with 16 bases between. The germline V gene has CDR1 SGHVS and CDR2 FQNEAQ. The CDR3 has 16 residues. This entry is derived from a study of T cell repertoires in cytomegalovirus infection. Whole-study context: Public TCR beta signatures marked donors with CMV infection and the matching HLA. Overall study results and limits: In two of eight donors, the top clonotype was HLA-C-restricted CMV-specific. Public TCR beta family frequency separated CMV-and-HLA carriers, including in an independent cohort.

TCRdb re-analysed the reads in MiXCR, keeping a single row per CDR3 protein. In the table there are about 60,000 distinct CDR3 sequences, around 34% of which are singletons. The rearrangement uses TRBV7-8 and TRBJ2-2, with D hard to call. The receptor's source is a human donor in good health (CMV status not recorded). Some clones in this sample may be carry-over from other donors' samples. Input material: PBMCs, sequenced either directly or after in vitro stimulation (not recorded which). The chain's CDR3 is CASSLQYLGIPGELFF. Here the CDR3 DNA reads TGTGCCAGCAGCTTACAATACCTTGGGATTCCCGGGGAGCTGTTTTTT.